Listed here are 27 T cell receptor beta chains from one sample, sequenced in a study of T cells in localized non-small cell lung cancer. The data were produced by immunoSEQ multiplex PCR, yet TCRdb's version contains in-frame clones alone and is incomplete. The sample lists approximately 30,000 clones, roughly 93% seen once, with roughly 8.2% in the top ten. Material: peripheral blood, obtained before any cancer treatment. The receptors were sampled from an older female donor with stage I lung adenocarcinoma.

This clone was observed once. The chain is built from TRBV13 and TRBJ2-5; 7 bases agree with TRBD1. CDR3 length equals 15 residues. J gave up 3 bases and V 5 bases, and 9 bases lay outside the gene matches. Germline CDR1 reads PRHDT; CDR2 reads FYEKMQ (reference sequence). The CDR3 loop reads CASSRNRGQEETQYF. CDR3 in DNA: TGTGCCAGCAGCCGCAACAGGGGTCAGGAAGAGACCCAGTACTTC.

This chain joins TRBV7-2 and TRBJ2-1; D ambiguous. The CDR3 extends over 15 amino acids. Germline CDR1 and CDR2: SGHTA and FQGNSA. Trimming cost V 5 bases and J 8 bases, with 19 bases left between them. CDR3 nucleotide sequence: TGTGCCAGCAGCCTCACCATGTCCTTTGGGTATGAGCAGTTCTTC. Translating it yields CASSLTMSFGYEQFF.

The chain uses TRBV29-1 and TRBJ1-1, with TRBD1 matching over 9 bases. V trimming: 7 bases; J trimming: 0 bases; junction bases outside the gene matches: 9. From germline, CDR1 is SQVTM and CDR2 ANQGSEA. The CDR3 extends over 15 amino acids. DNA for the CDR3: TGCAGCGCCCTTCGACAGGGGGGATTGAACACTGAAGCTTTCTTT. This gives the protein CSALRQGGLNTEAFF.

This chain links TRBV5-6 with TRBJ2-2, with no clear D. Looked up from germline, CDR1 is SGHDT and CDR2 is YYEEEE. This CDR3 spans 12 amino acids. V lost 2 bases, J lost 3 bases, and 2 bases lay in between. The DNA for the CDR3 is TGTGCCAGCAGCTTATACACCGGGGAGCTGTTTTTT. Translation gives CASSLYTGELFF.

This clone was observed once. The chain combines TRBV19 with TRBJ1-5, with D perhaps matching TRBD1 (6 bases). The length of the CDR3 is 13 residues. Trimming removed 4 bases from V and 8 bases from J, with 12 bases in between. Germline CDR1 and CDR2: LNHDA and SQIVND (reference sequence). CDR3 protein: CASSNREIEPQHF. CDR3 DNA: TGTGCCAGTAGTAACAGGGAAATTGAGCCCCAGCATTTT.

V usage is TRBV2 and J usage is TRBJ1-5; TRBD1 matches at 7 bases. CDR1 is SNHLY and CDR2 is FYNNEI in the germline V gene. CDR3 length: 14 residues. V lost 4 bases, J lost 2 bases, and 2 bases stayed unmatched. The CDR3 loop is CASSVDRGNQPQHF. CDR3 nucleotides: TGTGCCAGCAGTGTTGACAGGGGCAATCAGCCCCAGCATTTT. Based on the CDR3 plus reference TRBV2 and TRBJ1-5, the full variable domain is EPEVTQTPSHQVTQMGQEVILRCVPISNHLYFYWYRQILGQKVEFLVSFYNNEISEKSEIFDDQFSVERPDGSNFTLKIRSTKLEDSAMYFCASSVDRGNQPQHFGDGTRLSIL.

V is TRBV9 and J is TRBJ1-2; perhaps TRBD1 as D (6 bases). Germline V gene sequence: CDR1 SGDLS, CDR2 YYNGEE. The CDR3 runs to 14 residues. V was clipped by 3 bases and J by 7 bases, with 16 bases between them. The CDR3 DNA sequence: TGTGCCAGCAGCGGACCAACAGGGACTTTTGGCTACACCTTC. This translates into CASSGPTGTFGYTF. The whole variable domain, filled in from reference TRBV9 and TRBJ1-2, reads DSGVTQTPKHLITATGQRVTLRCSPRSGDLSVYWYQQSLDQGLQFLIQYYNGEERAKGNILERFSAQQFPDLHSELNLSSLELGDSALYFCASSGPTGTFGYTFGSGTRLTVV.

The V gene is TRBV6-5, the J gene TRBJ2-3; TRBD2 matches at 11 bases. The germline V gene encodes CDR1 MNHEY and CDR2 SVGAGI. V shed 6 bases and J 8 bases; nucleotides not matched to a gene: 10. The CDR3 extends over 15 amino acids. CDR3: CASRTGLADSGTQYF. CDR3 nucleotide sequence: TGTGCCAGCAGAACGGGACTAGCGGATAGCGGTACGCAGTATTTT.

The chain employs TRBV28 and TRBJ1-5; no reliable D call. Germline lookup yields CDR1 MDHEN and CDR2 SYDVKM. The CDR3 is 16 amino acids. The ends were cut back, 2 bases at V and 1 base at J, with 12 bases in the middle. The CDR3 here is CASSLVGRRSNQPQHF. The CDR3 DNA follows: TGTGCCAGCAGTTTAGTCGGGAGGAGGAGCAATCAGCCCCAGCATTTT.

The chain has TRBV11-3 and TRBJ2-1; 14 bases align to TRBD2. This CDR3 region has 20 residues. Germline V gene data show CDR1 as SGHNT and CDR2 as YENEEA. The J segment lost 1 base and the V segment lost 5 bases, leaving 13 bases of the junction unmatched. The CDR3 loop is CASSTYPGTSGRGSYNEQFF. The CDR3, as DNA: TGTGCCAGCAGCACATACCCGGGGACTAGCGGGAGAGGATCCTACAATGAGCAGTTCTTC.

The CDR3 region is CASSLGGGGTEAFF. The CDR3 DNA reads TGTGCCAGCAGCTTAGGGGGTGGGGGCACTGAAGCTTTCTTT. The chain couples TRBV7-3 to TRBJ1-1, with D possibly TRBD1 on 5 matching bases. The CDR3 loop spans 14 amino acids. The V and J ends lost 2 bases and 4 bases respectively, with 11 bases between them. Germline CDR1 is SGHTA and CDR2 is FQGTGA.

This clone turned up a few times. The chain is built from TRBV12-2 and TRBJ1-1; TRBD1 was called by the table and not checked on the DNA. TRBV12-2 is assigned pseudogene status. The CDR3 runs to 17 residues. CDR3 residues: CASRSRPRQGCRTEAFF. CDR3 in DNA: TGTGCAAGTCGCTCTAGGCCCAGACAGGGATGTAGAACTGAAGCTTTCTTT.

This sequence joins TRBV6-5 and TRBJ1-1; no reliable D call. The length of the CDR3 is 12 residues. The V gene's germline CDR1 is MNHEY and CDR2 SVGAGI. CDR3 region: CDSRSPHTEAFF. The DNA of the CDR3 is TGTGACTCCCGTAGCCCGCACACTGAAGCTTTCTTT.

V is TRBV6-5 and J is TRBJ1-5, with 11 bases matching TRBD1. The J segment lost 6 bases and the V segment lost 4 bases, leaving 8 bases of the junction unmatched. Germline V lookup: CDR1 MNHEY, CDR2 SVGAGI. The CDR3 covers 16 residues. Here the CDR3 reads CASSSSGTGGSQPQHF. The DNA for the CDR3 is TGTGCCAGCAGTTCCTCCGGGACAGGGGGTAGTCAGCCCCAGCATTTT.

The chain uses TRBV6-1 and TRBJ2-3; TRBD2 matches 7 bases. Germline CDR1 MNHNS, CDR2 SASEGT. This CDR3 comprises 16 residues. V shed 5 bases, J shed 1 base, and the junction held 9 bases outside the gene matches. CDR3 DNA sequence: TGTGCCAGCAGTAAAGGGGACTACCACCGCACAGATACGCAGTATTTT. Translating it yields CASSKGDYHRTDTQYF.

This clone was observed a handful of times. V and J are TRBV6-5 and TRBJ1-5, with D unresolved. The CDR3 is 13 residues long. Trimming shortened V by 0 bases and J by 9 bases, and 9 bases separated the two germline ends. Germline lookup yields CDR1 MNHEY and CDR2 SVGAGI. The CDR3 DNA sequence: TGTGCCAGCAGTTACTCGTCCCAAGGGCCCCAGCATTTT. As protein: CASSYSSQGPQHF.

The genes are TRBV29-1 and TRBJ2-7; D ambiguous. Trimming took 2 bases from V and 7 from J, leaving 9 bases between them. The CDR3 sequence is 11 residues long. Germline assignment: CDR1 SQVTM and CDR2 ANQGSEA. CDR3 bases: TGCAGCGTTGAATGGACGAGGGAGCAGTACTTC. Residues: CSVEWTREQYF.

About this clone: Different DNA sequences within this sample yield the same CDR3. The chain is built from TRBV19 and TRBJ1-1, with 7 positions matching TRBD1. Germline CDR1 LNHDA, CDR2 SQIVND (reference sequence). The CDR3 has 14 residues. The V gene end was trimmed by 5 bases and the J gene end by 1 base; junction bases not matched to a gene: 4. The CDR3 sequence is CASSPDRWNTEAFF. CDR3 coding DNA: TGTGCCAGTAGTCCGGACAGGTGGAACACTGAAGCTTTCTTT.

The chain couples TRBV9 to TRBJ1-1; no reliable D call. Germline CDR1 SGDLS, CDR2 YYNGEE. This CDR3 is built from 15 residues. Between the trimmed V and J ends, which lost 4 bases and 1 base, there was a span of 14 bases. The CDR3, as DNA: TGTGCCAGCAGCCTCCAAAGTGACTCGAACACTGAAGCTTTCTTT. Its translation is CASSLQSDSNTEAFF. The full variable domain, with the rest looked up from reference TRBV9 and TRBJ1-1, is DSGVTQTPKHLITATGQRVTLRCSPRSGDLSVYWYQQSLDQGLQFLIQYYNGEERAKGNILERFSAQQFPDLHSELNLSSLELGDSALYFCASSLQSDSNTEAFFGQGTRLTVV.

This clone was counted a single time. The CDR3 here is CASSHRDRGAYNEQFF. CDR3 nucleotide sequence: TGCGCCAGCAGCCACCGGGACAGGGGTGCTTACAATGAGCAGTTCTTC. J is TRBJ2-1 and V is TRBV5-1; TRBD1 aligns across 10 bases. The CDR3 contains 16 residues. Germline-derived CDR1 and CDR2 are SGHRS and YFSETQ. V shed 4 bases and J 4 bases; nucleotides not matched to a gene: 8.

V and J are TRBV6-1 and TRBJ2-2, with 10 bases fitting TRBD1. Losses at the gene ends were 4 bases for V and 3 bases for J; bases not matched to a gene: 5. Germline V CDR1 and CDR2: MNHNS, SASEGT. The CDR3 runs 16 residues. CDR3 residues: CASSGYGTGDTGELFF. CDR3 DNA sequence: TGTGCCAGCAGTGGATACGGGACAGGGGACACCGGGGAGCTGTTTTTT.

The chain carries TRBV6-5 and TRBJ2-5; D not resolved. The CDR3 is 13 residues long. V was shortened by 6 bases and J by 5 bases, with 13 bases between the two germline ends. Germline assignment: CDR1 MNHEY and CDR2 SVGAGI. CDR3 bases: TGTGCCAGCAGCCTTTCGGTCCCTGAGACCCAGTACTTC. As protein: CASSLSVPETQYF.

J is TRBJ1-1 and V is TRBV28; D is undetermined. Germline V CDR1 and CDR2: MDHEN, SYDVKM. V lost 5 bases to trimming and J lost 6 bases, with 7 bases between them. This CDR3 is 11 amino acids long. The CDR3 DNA is TGTGCCAGCAGTCCCCGGGCTGAAGCTTTCTTT. Protein: CASSPRAEAFF.

This rearrangement joins TRBV7-3 to TRBJ2-2, with 10 bases that match TRBD1. Germline V gene lookup returns CDR1 SGHTA and CDR2 FQGTGA. Trimming cost V 4 bases and J 6 bases; bases outside gene matches: 5. The CDR3 totals 15 residues. The CDR3 loop is CASSSTGGAPGELFF. The CDR3 coding sequence is TGTGCCAGCAGCTCGACAGGGGGCGCTCCCGGGGAGCTGTTTTTT.

This chain links TRBV21-1 with TRBJ2-2; TRBD1 is the table's D call and was not checked against the DNA. TRBV21-1 is described as a pseudogene. The CDR3 is made up of 18 amino acids. CDR3 sequence reads: CASSSRVLGQGSTGELFF. In DNA, the CDR3 is TGTGCCAGCAGCTCAAGGGTCCTGGGACAGGGGAGCACCGGGGAGCTGTTTTTT.

The rearrangement links TRBV27 to TRBJ2-7; D might be TRBD1 or TRBD2, each matching 6 bases. CDR3 length equals 15 residues. Germline CDR1 reads MNHEY; CDR2 reads SMNVEV (reference sequence). Deletions cut 6 bases from V and 3 bases from J, with 18 bases between. CDR3 region: CASSPLTGAYYEQYF. CDR3 nucleotides: TGTGCCAGCAGCCCCCTCACGGGGGCGTACTACGAGCAGTACTTC.

The CDR3 region is CASSESGTGPYEQYV. In nucleotides, the CDR3 is TGCGCCAGCAGTGAGTCCGGGACAGGGCCCTACGAGCAGTACGTC. V is TRBV10-1 and J is TRBJ2-7; 9 bases agree with TRBD1. Germline loops: CDR1 WNHNN, CDR2 SYGVQD (reference sequence). There are 15 residues in the CDR3. V lost 0 bases, J lost 2 bases, and 2 bases stayed unmatched.